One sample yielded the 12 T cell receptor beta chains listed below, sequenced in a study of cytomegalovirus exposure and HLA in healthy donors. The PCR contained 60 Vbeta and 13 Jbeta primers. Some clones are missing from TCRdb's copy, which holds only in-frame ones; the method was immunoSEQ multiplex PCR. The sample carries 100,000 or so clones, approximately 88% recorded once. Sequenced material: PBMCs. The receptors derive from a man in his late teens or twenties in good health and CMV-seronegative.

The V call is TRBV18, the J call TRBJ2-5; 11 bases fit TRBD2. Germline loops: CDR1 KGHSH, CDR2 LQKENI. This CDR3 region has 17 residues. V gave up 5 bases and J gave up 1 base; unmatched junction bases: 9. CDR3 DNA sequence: TGTGCCAGCTCAAAACGACTAGCGGGGCTCATCCAAGAGACCCAGTACTTC. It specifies CASSKRLAGLIQETQYF.

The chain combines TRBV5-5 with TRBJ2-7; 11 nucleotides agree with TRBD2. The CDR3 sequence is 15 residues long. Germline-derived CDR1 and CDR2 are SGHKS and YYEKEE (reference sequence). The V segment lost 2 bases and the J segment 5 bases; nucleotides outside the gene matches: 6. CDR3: CASSFMASGRNEQYF. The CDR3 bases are TGTGCCAGCAGCTTTATGGCTAGCGGGAGGAACGAGCAGTACTTC.

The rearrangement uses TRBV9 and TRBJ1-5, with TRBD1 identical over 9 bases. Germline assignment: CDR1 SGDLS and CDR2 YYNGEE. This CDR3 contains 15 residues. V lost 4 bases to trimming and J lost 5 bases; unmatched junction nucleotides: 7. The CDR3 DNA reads TGTGCCAGCAGCCCGGGACAGGGTCGCCATCAGCCCCAGCATTTT. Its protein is CASSPGQGRHQPQHF.

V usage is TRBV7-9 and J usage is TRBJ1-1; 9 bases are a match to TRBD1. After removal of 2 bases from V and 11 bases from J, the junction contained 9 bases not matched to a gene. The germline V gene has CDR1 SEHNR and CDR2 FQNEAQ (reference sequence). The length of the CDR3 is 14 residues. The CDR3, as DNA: TGTGCCAGCAGCTTACTACGACAGGGGGAGCGCGCTTTCTTT. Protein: CASSLLRQGERAFF.

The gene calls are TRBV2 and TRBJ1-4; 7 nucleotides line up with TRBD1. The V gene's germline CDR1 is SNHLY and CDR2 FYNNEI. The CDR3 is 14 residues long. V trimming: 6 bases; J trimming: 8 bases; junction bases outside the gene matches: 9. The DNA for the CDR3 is TGTGCCAGCAGAACGACAGGGTTACAGGAAAAACTGTTTTTT. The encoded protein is CASRTTGLQEKLFF.

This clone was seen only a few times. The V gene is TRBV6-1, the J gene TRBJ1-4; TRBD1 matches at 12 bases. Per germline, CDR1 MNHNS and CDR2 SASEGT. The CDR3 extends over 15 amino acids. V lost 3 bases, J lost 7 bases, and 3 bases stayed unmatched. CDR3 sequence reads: CASSEGGQGAEKLFF. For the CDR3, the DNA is TGTGCCAGCAGTGAGGGGGGACAGGGGGCTGAAAAACTGTTTTTT.

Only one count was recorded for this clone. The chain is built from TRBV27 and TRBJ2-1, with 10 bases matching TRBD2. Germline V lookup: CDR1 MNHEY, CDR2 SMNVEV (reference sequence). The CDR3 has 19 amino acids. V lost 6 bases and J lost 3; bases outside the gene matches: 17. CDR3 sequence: CASSPPNGASGSFYNEQFF. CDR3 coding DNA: TGTGCCAGCAGCCCCCCTAATGGGGCTAGCGGGAGTTTCTACAATGAGCAGTTCTTC.

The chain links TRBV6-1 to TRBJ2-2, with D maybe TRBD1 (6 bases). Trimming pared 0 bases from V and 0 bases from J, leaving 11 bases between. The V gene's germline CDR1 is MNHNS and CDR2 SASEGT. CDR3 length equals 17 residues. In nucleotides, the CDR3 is TGTGCCAGCAGTGAAGCTCTGGGGGCGCCGAACACCGGGGAGCTGTTTTTT. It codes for CASSEALGAPNTGELFF.

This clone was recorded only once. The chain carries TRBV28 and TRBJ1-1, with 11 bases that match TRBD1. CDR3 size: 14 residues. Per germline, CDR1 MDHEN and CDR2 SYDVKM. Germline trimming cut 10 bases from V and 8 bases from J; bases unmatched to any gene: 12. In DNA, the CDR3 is TGTGCCACCTTCGTGGGGACAGGGGGTCGCGAAGCTTTCTTT. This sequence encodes CATFVGTGGREAFF. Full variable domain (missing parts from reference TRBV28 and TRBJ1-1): DVKVTQSSRYLVKRTGEKVFLECVQDMDHENMFWYRQDPGLGLRLIYFSYDVKMKEKGDIPEGYSVSREKKERFSLILESASTNQTSMYLCATFVGTGGREAFFGQGTRLTVV.

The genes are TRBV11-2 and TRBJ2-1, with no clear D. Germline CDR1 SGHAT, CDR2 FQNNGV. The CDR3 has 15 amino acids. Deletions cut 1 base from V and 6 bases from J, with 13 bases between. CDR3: CASSLVGSLLNEQFF. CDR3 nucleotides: TGTGCCAGCAGCTTAGTGGGCTCCTTGCTCAATGAGCAGTTCTTC.

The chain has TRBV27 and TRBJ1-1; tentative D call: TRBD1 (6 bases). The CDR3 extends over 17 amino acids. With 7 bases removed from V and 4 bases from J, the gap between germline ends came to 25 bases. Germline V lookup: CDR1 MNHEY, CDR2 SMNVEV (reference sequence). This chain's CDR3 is CASTARGGQTDFTEAFF. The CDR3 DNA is TGTGCCAGCACCGCCCGCGGGGGGCAGACTGATTTCACTGAAGCTTTCTTT.

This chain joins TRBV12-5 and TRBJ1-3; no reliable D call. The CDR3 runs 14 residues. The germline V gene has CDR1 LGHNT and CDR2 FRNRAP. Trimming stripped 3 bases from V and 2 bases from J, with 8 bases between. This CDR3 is CASGLGGPGNTIYF. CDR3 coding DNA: TGTGCTAGTGGTTTAGGAGGGCCTGGAAACACCATATATTTT.